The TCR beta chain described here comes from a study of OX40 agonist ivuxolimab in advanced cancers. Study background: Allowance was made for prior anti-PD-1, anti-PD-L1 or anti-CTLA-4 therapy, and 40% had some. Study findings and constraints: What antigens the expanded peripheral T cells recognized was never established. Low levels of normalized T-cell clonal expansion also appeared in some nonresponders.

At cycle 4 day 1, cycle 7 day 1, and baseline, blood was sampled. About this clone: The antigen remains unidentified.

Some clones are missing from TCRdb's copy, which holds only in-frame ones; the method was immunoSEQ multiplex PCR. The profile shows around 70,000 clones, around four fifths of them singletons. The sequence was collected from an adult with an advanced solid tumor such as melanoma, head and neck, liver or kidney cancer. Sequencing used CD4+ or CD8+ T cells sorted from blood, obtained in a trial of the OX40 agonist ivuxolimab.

Written as DNA, the CDR3 is TGTGCCAGCAGCTTAGCGGGTCTCACCGGGGAGCTGTTTTTT. It codes for CASSLAGLTGELFF. The rearrangement uses TRBV7-9 and TRBJ2-2, with D hard to call. Looked up from germline, CDR1 is SEHNR and CDR2 is FQNEAQ (reference sequence). The CDR3 spans 14 residues. The V and J ends lost 0 bases and 4 bases respectively, with 6 bases between them.